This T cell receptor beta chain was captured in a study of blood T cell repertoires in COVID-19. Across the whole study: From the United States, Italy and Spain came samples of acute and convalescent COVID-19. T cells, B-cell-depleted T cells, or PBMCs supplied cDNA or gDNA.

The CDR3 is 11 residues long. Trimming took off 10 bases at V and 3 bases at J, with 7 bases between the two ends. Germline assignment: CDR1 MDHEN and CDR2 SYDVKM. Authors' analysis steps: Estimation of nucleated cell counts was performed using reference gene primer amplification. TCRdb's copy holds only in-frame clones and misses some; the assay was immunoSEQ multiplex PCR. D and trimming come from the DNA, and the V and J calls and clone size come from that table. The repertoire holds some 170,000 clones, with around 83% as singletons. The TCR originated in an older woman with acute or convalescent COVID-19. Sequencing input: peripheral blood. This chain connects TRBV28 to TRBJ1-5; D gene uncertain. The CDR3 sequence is CATSFNQPQHF. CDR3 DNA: TGTGCCACCTCTTTCAATCAGCCCCAGCATTTT.